Below, 32 T cell receptor beta chains from the same sample are listed, as sequenced in a study of T cells after yellow fever vaccination. From the 5' RACE reads, TCRdb called clonotypes with MiXCR, one entry per CDR3 protein. In the table there are fewer than 400,000 distinct CDR3 sequences, around 6.5% of which are singletons. The input for sequencing was PBMCs, taken 5 days after the yellow fever booster vaccination. The receptors stem from a man aged 30 to 39 who received the YFV17D yellow fever vaccine.

This clonotype was seen repeatedly, ten times or more. The rearrangement joins TRBV28 to TRBJ1-2; D may be TRBD1 (6 bases). V was trimmed by 6 bases and J by 8 bases, leaving 13 bases between them. The CDR3 is 12 residues long. Germline V lookup: CDR1 MDHEN, CDR2 SYDVKM. The CDR3 loop is CASREQGGGYTF. CDR3 DNA sequence: TGTGCCAGCAGGGAACAGGGAGGCGGCTACACCTTC.

This clonotype was counted at least ten times. This sequence joins TRBV27 and TRBJ2-7; TRBD2 matches 11 bases. Per germline, CDR1 MNHEY and CDR2 SMNVEV (reference sequence). This CDR3 has 14 amino acids. Germline trimming cut 5 bases from V and 4 bases from J; bases unmatched to any gene: 4. CDR3 amino acids: CASSPLAGEYEQYF. CDR3 DNA: TGTGCCAGCAGTCCACTAGCGGGAGAGTACGAGCAGTACTTC.

CDR3 sequence (DNA): TGTGCCAGCAGCAGAGGGGTACCAGATACGCAGTATTTT. It translates to CASSRGVPDTQYF. The chain carries TRBV7-2 and TRBJ2-3; the D gene could be TRBD1 or TRBD2 (5 bases each). Per germline, CDR1 SGHTA and CDR2 FQGNSA. Trimming removed 5 bases from V and 4 bases from J, with 10 bases in between. CDR3 length equals 13 residues.

The gene calls are TRBV11-2 and TRBJ2-3; D call uncertain. The ends were cut back, 4 bases at V and 2 bases at J, with 16 bases in the middle. This CDR3 comprises 16 residues. CDR1 SGHAT and CDR2 FQNNGV come from the germline V gene. The CDR3 reads CASSSTNSLITDTQYF. The CDR3, as DNA: TGTGCCAGCAGCTCGACAAACAGCTTGATCACAGATACGCAGTATTTT.

The V call is TRBV12-3 or TRBV12-4, the J call TRBJ2-1; weak D call: TRBD2 (5 bases). The CDR3 is 13 residues long. V lost 4 bases to trimming and J lost 7 bases, with 11 bases between them. The DNA of the CDR3 is TGTGCCAGCAGTTGGGGAGTGGCGAATGAGCAGTTCTTC. Its protein product is CASSWGVANEQFF.

The table lists this clonotype with a few counts. The chain links TRBV7-9 to TRBJ2-7; D not certain. The CDR3 sequence is 15 residues long. CDR1 and CDR2 from the germline V gene are SEHNR and FQNEAQ (reference sequence). The V end lost 1 base, the J end lost 0 bases, and 10 bases lay between the germline ends. CDR3 DNA sequence: TGTGCCAGCAGCTTAGACGGGCTTAGCTCCTACGAGCAGTACTTC. Translating gives CASSLDGLSSYEQYF.

In this sample, this clonotype turned up many times. V is TRBV12-3 or TRBV12-4 and J is TRBJ2-2; the D gene is possibly TRBD1 (6 bases). V shed 6 bases and J shed 6 bases, with 17 bases lying between them. This CDR3 has 15 residues. CDR3 bases: TGTGCCAGCAGCCCGTGGGACAACTCAGCCGGGGAGCTGTTTTTT. Its protein is CASSPWDNSAGELFF.

This clonotype has a count of ten or more. The V and J genes are TRBV29-1 and TRBJ2-2; 14 bases are shared with TRBD2. The trim removed 6 bases at V and 6 bases at J, leaving 6 bases unmatched. The CDR3 has 15 residues. The germline V gene has CDR1 SQVTM and CDR2 ANQGSEA. In DNA, the CDR3 is TGCAGCGTGGGGACTAGCGGGAGTTCCCCCGGGGAGCTGTTTTTT. It is translated as CSVGTSGSSPGELFF.

This clonotype was counted at least ten times. The rearrangement links TRBV2 to TRBJ2-2, with D perhaps TRBD1 (6 bases). The CDR3 has 15 residues. Germline lookup yields CDR1 SNHLY and CDR2 FYNNEI. V lost 8 bases, J lost 0 bases, and 13 bases lay in between. The CDR3, as DNA: TGTGCCAGCGTCGGTCAGGGGACGAACACCGGGGAGCTGTTTTTT. It translates to CASVGQGTNTGELFF.

The chain couples TRBV28 to TRBJ2-2, with D tentatively TRBD2 (6 bases). The CDR3 contains 18 residues. Germline V gene sequence: CDR1 MDHEN, CDR2 SYDVKM. The V gene lost 11 bases and the J gene lost 2 bases, with 27 bases spanning the gap. CDR3 residues: CACCFRFGGNTNTGELFF. The CDR3 DNA reads as TGTGCCTGCTGTTTTCGGTTTGGCGGGAATACTAACACCGGGGAGCTGTTTTTT.

This clonotype has ten or more counts. The chain links TRBV7-9 to TRBJ1-6; D unclear. With 5 bases removed from V and 4 bases from J, the gap between germline ends came to 9 bases. This CDR3 comprises 14 residues. The germline gives CDR1 SEHNR, CDR2 FQNEAQ (reference sequence). This CDR3 reads CASSIEQYNSPLHF. CDR3 bases: TGTGCCAGCAGCATTGAACAGTATAATTCACCCCTCCACTTT.

The rearrangement uses TRBV5-1 and TRBJ2-5, with D unresolved. The germline gives CDR1 SGHRS, CDR2 YFSETQ. CDR3 length: 14 amino acids. V lost 0 bases and J 5 bases, leaving 11 bases between the germline ends. The CDR3 sequence: CASSLAGRFETQYF. As DNA, the CDR3 is TGCGCCAGCAGCTTGGCCGGTAGATTCGAGACCCAGTACTTC.

This clonotype was observed many times. This chain links TRBV24-1 with TRBJ2-2, with 10 bases identical to TRBD2. CDR1 and CDR2 from the germline V gene are KGHDR and SFDVKD. Losses at the gene ends were 4 bases for V and 6 bases for J; bases not matched to a gene: 13. This CDR3 is 18 amino acids long. The CDR3 DNA reads TGTGCCACCAGTGAGCCCGGGACTAGCGTTTGGGTCTCCGGGGAGCTGTTTTTT. As protein: CATSEPGTSVWVSGELFF.

The chain is built from TRBV6-6 and TRBJ2-2; D call uncertain. CDR3 length: 13 amino acids. The germline gives CDR1 MNHNY, CDR2 SVGAGI (reference sequence). Trimming pared 0 bases from V and 5 bases from J, leaving 4 bases between. The CDR3 DNA is TGTGCCAGCAGTTACTCTTGGACCGGGGAGCTGTTTTTT. Protein product: CASSYSWTGELFF.

This clonotype was observed a handful of times. The genes are TRBV3-1 and TRBJ2-7; D unclear. CDR3 size: 12 residues. V was cut by 3 bases and J by 3 bases, with 6 bases left in between. Germline-derived CDR1 and CDR2 are LGHDT and YNNKEL (reference sequence). DNA for the CDR3: TGTGCCAGCAGCCAGTCGAACTACGAGCAGTACTTC. This codes for CASSQSNYEQYF.

This clonotype was detected a few times. The chain employs TRBV5-1 and TRBJ2-5; 10 bases are a match to TRBD1. The CDR3 consists of 17 residues. V lost 7 bases, J lost 0 bases, and 12 bases stayed unmatched. The germline CDR1 and CDR2 sequences are SGHRS and YFSETQ. The CDR3: CASQAGTGATYQETQYF. The CDR3 DNA is TGCGCCAGCCAAGCCGGGACAGGGGCCACGTACCAAGAGACCCAGTACTTC.

This clonotype was picked up a small number of times. CDR3: CSAAGLAGGGDEQYF. The CDR3 region has the DNA TGCAGTGCTGCTGGACTAGCGGGAGGGGGGGACGAGCAGTACTTC. This chain links TRBV20-1 with TRBJ2-7, with 15 bases fitting TRBD2. V lost 5 bases to trimming and J lost 5 bases; unmatched junction nucleotides: 7. The germline V gene encodes CDR1 DFQATT and CDR2 SNEGSKA (reference sequence). The CDR3 length is 15 residues.

This clonotype was seen only a few times. The V call is TRBV12-3 or TRBV12-4, the J call TRBJ2-2; D is possibly TRBD1 (5 bases). This CDR3 spans 14 amino acids. Trimming left V 3 bases short and J 4 bases short, with 9 bases between. This CDR3 is CASSFDDSTGELFF. CDR3 DNA sequence: TGTGCCAGCAGTTTCGACGACAGCACCGGGGAGCTGTTTTTT.

The J gene is TRBJ2-1, the V gene TRBV5-6, with 13 bases identical to TRBD2. This CDR3 has 16 residues. CDR1 SGHDT and CDR2 YYEEEE come from the germline V gene. With 4 bases clipped from V and 7 bases from J, the junction kept 8 bases outside the gene matches. The CDR3 DNA reads TGTGCCAGCAGCAGTCCCGGGACTAGCGGGAAGAATGAGCAGTTCTTC. It is translated as CASSSPGTSGKNEQFF.

This clonotype was detected a few times. The rearrangement uses TRBV9 and TRBJ2-6; TRBD2 might be the D (6 bases). The length of the CDR3 is 18 residues. V was cut by 1 base and J by 1 base, with 15 bases left in between. CDR1 and CDR2 from the germline V gene are SGDLS and YYNGEE. The CDR3 DNA reads as TGTGCCAGCAGCGTATTCCACGCGGGATCTTCTGGGGCCAACGTCCTGACTTTC. Translation gives CASSVFHAGSSGANVLTF.

This clonotype has ten or more counts. V usage is TRBV12-3 or TRBV12-4 and J usage is TRBJ2-7, with 8 bases lining up with TRBD1. CDR3 size: 14 residues. V trimming: 5 bases; J trimming: 3 bases; junction bases outside the gene matches: 6. The chain's CDR3 is CASSARTGFYEQYF. CDR3 nucleotide sequence: TGTGCCAGCAGTGCCCGGACAGGGTTCTACGAGCAGTACTTC.

This clonotype showed up just a few times. The genes are TRBV29-1 and TRBJ2-1; TRBD2 matches 10 bases. V lost 5 bases, J lost 9 bases, and 1 base stayed unmatched. Germline values: CDR1 SQVTM, CDR2 ANQGSEA. This CDR3 is built from 11 residues. CDR3 protein: CSVLAGGEQFF. The CDR3 DNA follows: TGCAGCGTTTTAGCGGGAGGTGAGCAGTTCTTC.

This clonotype was seen more than once but under ten times. This chain connects TRBV28 to TRBJ2-3, with 11 bases matching TRBD2. The germline gives CDR1 MDHEN, CDR2 SYDVKM. The CDR3 covers 17 residues. J gave up 0 bases and V 3 bases, and 5 bases lay outside the gene matches. CDR3 DNA: TGTGCCAGCAGTTTCCCGGGACTAGCGGCTAGCACAGATACGCAGTATTTT. Protein: CASSFPGLAASTDTQYF.

This clonotype was seen repeatedly, ten times or more. The J gene is TRBJ1-2, the V gene TRBV4-2; TRBD1 might be the D (5 bases). The CDR3 has 17 residues. In germline, CDR1 is LGHNA, CDR2 YNFKEQ. V was shortened by 0 bases and J by 9 bases, with 23 bases between the two germline ends. In DNA, the CDR3 is TGTGCCAGCAGCCAAGAGGGGCGCGGGGTTCGGTCCTTTCGCTACACCTTC. Amino acids: CASSQEGRGVRSFRYTF.

In its sample, this clonotype was seen a few times. The CDR3 region is CSATGMYTGELFF. The DNA for the CDR3 is TGCAGCGCGACAGGGATGTACACCGGGGAGCTGTTTTTT. The gene calls are TRBV29-1 and TRBJ2-2, with 7 bases that match TRBD1. J gave up 3 bases and V 7 bases, and 5 bases lay outside the gene matches. The CDR3 length is 13 residues. Germline lookup yields CDR1 SQVTM and CDR2 ANQGSEA.

This sequence joins TRBV5-6 and TRBJ2-1; D is undetermined. The length of the CDR3 is 16 residues. Trimming stripped 9 bases from V and 1 base from J, with 20 bases between. Germline V gene sequence: CDR1 SGHDT, CDR2 YYEEEE. The CDR3 loop is CAMSPGPWGSYNEQFF. Written as DNA, the CDR3 is TGTGCCATGAGCCCCGGGCCCTGGGGTTCCTACAATGAGCAGTTCTTC.

The chain recombines TRBV4-1 with TRBJ2-1; 8 nucleotides agree with TRBD2. After removal of 0 bases from V and 2 bases from J, the junction contained 3 bases not matched to a gene. Germline CDR1 reads MGHRA; CDR2 reads YSYEKL. CDR3 length: 16 amino acids. The CDR3 sequence: CASSQDQLAAYNEQFF. Here the CDR3 DNA reads TGCGCCAGCAGCCAAGATCAACTAGCGGCCTACAATGAGCAGTTCTTC.

The table lists this clonotype with many counts. This chain uses TRBV5-1 with TRBJ2-3; TRBD1 or TRBD2 may be the D gene (6 bases each). This CDR3 is built from 15 residues. Trimming cost V 4 bases and J 6 bases, with 18 bases left between them. The germline CDR1 and CDR2 sequences are SGHRS and YFSETQ. CDR3 nucleotide sequence: TGCGCCAGCAGCGGAGCCTTGGGGGGCCTCGATACGCAGTATTTT. Amino acids: CASSGALGGLDTQYF. Supplemented by reference TRBV5-1 and TRBJ2-3, the full variable domain reads KAGVTQTPRYLIKTRGQQVTLSCSPISGHRSVSWYQQTPGQGLQFLFEYFSETQRNKGNFPGRFSGRQFSNSRSEMNVSTLELGDSALYLCASSGALGGLDTQYFGPGTRLTVL.

DNA of the CDR3: TGCAGTGCTAGGGGACTAGCGGTCGTCTACGAGCAGTACTTC. Translation: CSARGLAVVYEQYF. The chain links TRBV20-1 to TRBJ2-7; 11 bases align to TRBD2. With 3 bases clipped from V and 3 bases from J, the junction kept 4 bases outside the gene matches. The length of the CDR3 is 14 residues. CDR1 is DFQATT and CDR2 is SNEGSKA in the germline V gene (reference sequence).

The chain has TRBV7-2 and TRBJ2-1; D is undetermined. V was shortened by 0 bases and J by 7 bases, with 13 bases between the two germline ends. Per germline, CDR1 SGHTA and CDR2 FQGNSA. The CDR3 runs 15 residues. The CDR3 DNA reads TGTGCCAGCAGCTTAGCGGATTCGGCGAGTAATGAGCAGTTCTTC. Amino acids: CASSLADSASNEQFF. Full variable domain (outside the CDR3, taken from reference TRBV7-2 and TRBJ2-1): GAGVSQSPSNKVTEKGKDVELRCDPISGHTALYWYRQSLGQGLEFLIYFQGNSAPDKSGLPSDRFSAERTGGSVSTLTIQRTQQEDSAVYLCASSLADSASNEQFFGPGTRLTVL.

This clonotype has only a few counts. The chain has TRBV12-3 or TRBV12-4 and TRBJ2-5; D remains ambiguous. V was shortened by 4 bases and J by 5 bases, with 8 bases between the two germline ends. This CDR3 is 12 amino acids long. CDR3 sequence: CASSWTWETQYF. DNA of the CDR3: TGTGCCAGCAGTTGGACGTGGGAGACCCAGTACTTC.

V is TRBV6-4 and J is TRBJ2-7; 8 bases match TRBD2. Trimming removed 0 bases from V and 5 bases from J; junction bases left unmatched: 18. The length of the CDR3 is 19 residues. In germline, CDR1 is MRHNA, CDR2 SNTAGT. CDR3 sequence reads: CASSDSRVGGLGDLHEQYF. CDR3 DNA sequence: TGTGCCAGCAGTGACTCGAGGGTAGGGGGACTAGGCGATCTCCACGAGCAGTACTTC.